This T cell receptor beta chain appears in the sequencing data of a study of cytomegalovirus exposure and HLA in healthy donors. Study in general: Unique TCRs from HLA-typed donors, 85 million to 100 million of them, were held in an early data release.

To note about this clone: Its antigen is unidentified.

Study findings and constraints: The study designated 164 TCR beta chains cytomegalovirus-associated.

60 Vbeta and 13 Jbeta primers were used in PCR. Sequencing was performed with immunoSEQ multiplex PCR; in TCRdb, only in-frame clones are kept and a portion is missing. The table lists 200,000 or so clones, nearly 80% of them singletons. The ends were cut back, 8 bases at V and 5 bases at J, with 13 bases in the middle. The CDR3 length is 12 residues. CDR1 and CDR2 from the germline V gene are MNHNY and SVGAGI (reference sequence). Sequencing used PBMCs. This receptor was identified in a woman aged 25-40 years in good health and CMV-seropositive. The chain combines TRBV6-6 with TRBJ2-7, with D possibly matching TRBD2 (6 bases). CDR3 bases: TGTGCCAGCTCATACGGGGAGGACGAGCAGTACTTC. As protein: CASSYGEDEQYF.